This T cell receptor (beta chain) is from a study of T cell changes during pregnancy in multiple sclerosis (dated by TCRdb to the late 2010s). For the study in its entirety: The study examined how the T cell repertoire changed over the course of pregnancy in women with multiple sclerosis.

Counted from cysteine to phenylalanine, this CDR3 has 15 amino acids. The entry retains the CDR3 DNA only, 45 bases that are in frame from base 1. Trimming costs V 0 bases and J 1 base, and their ends lie 5 bases apart. CDR1 and CDR2, per the germline V gene, are SGDLS and YYNGEE. Concerning this clone: This receptor's antigen is unknown. No clone much larger than this one lies a single base away; base qualities are absent.

Library preparation was by the immunoSEQ multiplex PCR assay. TCRdb retrieved this table from immuneACCESS and kept in-frame rearrangements only. Not all clones are present; in checked studies, unresolved V genes account for under half, and no reason is known for the remainder. For this sample the table gives approximately 40,000 clones, of which about 87% were detected only once. Of the sample, approximately 1% falls within the top ten clones. This receptor was taken from a female donor with multiple sclerosis, enrolled in a pregnancy study. The sequencing used CD4+ T cells from peripheral blood mononuclear cells, collected in the second trimester of pregnancy. In this chain, TRBV9 is recombined with TRBJ2-6, with the D gene too uncertain to name. The DNA sequence is given as TGTGCCAGCAGCGTAGGTACTTCTGGGGCCAACGTCCTGACTTTC. Translated, it reads CASSVGTSGANVLTF.